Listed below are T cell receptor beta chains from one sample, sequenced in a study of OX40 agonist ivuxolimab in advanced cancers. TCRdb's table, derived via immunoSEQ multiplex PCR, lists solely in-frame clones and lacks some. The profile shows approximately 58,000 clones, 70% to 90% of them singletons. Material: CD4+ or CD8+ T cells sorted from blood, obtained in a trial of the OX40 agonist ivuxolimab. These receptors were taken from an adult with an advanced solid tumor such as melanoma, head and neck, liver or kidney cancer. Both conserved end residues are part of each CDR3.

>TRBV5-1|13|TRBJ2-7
CASSFESSYEQYF
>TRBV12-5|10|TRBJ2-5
CASEGETQYF
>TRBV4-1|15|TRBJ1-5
CASSKVDRALGPQHF
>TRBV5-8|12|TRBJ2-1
CASSLAFNEQFF
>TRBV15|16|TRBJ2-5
CATSKLQAFWEETQYF
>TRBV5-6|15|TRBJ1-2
CASSLWDRANYGYTF
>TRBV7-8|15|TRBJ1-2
CASRRAGQGAHGYTF
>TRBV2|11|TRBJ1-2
CASSPDIVPTF
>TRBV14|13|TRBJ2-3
CASSQTSLDTQYF
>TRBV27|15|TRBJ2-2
CASSAGTGPIGELFF
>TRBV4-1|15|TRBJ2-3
CASSHETLSTDTQYF
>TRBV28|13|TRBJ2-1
CASSRDRYNEQFF
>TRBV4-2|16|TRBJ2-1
CASSQEALAGGNEQFF
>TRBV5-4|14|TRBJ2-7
CASSADRTSYEQYF
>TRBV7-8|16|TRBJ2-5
CASSLRVAGYQETQYF
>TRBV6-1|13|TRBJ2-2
CASSEIGTGELFF
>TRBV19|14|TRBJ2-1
CASNHQGRGDEQFF
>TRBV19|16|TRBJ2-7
CASRPTGGKLSYEQYF
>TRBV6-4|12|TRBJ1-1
CASIRPGPSMLF
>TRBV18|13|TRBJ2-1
CASSPGQRNEQFF
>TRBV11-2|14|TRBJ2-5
CASSLGGSQETQYF
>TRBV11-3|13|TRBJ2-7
CASSRGSSYEQYF
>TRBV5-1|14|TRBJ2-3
CASSASGAGDTQYF
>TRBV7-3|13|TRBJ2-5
CASSLGTGKTQYF
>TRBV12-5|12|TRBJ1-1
CASGETNTEAFF
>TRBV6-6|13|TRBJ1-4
CASLRGVGEKLFF
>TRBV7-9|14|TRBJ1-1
CASTRSGENTEAFF
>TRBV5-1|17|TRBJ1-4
CASSSLGGTATNEKLFF
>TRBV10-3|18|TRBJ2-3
CAISSRGTGYRHTDTQYF
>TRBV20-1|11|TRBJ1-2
CIPDSFVGYTF
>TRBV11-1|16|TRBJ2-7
CASSLAVGAGGYEQYF
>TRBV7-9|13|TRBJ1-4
CASSLPGGEKLFF
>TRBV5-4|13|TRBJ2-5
CASSGEGRETQYF
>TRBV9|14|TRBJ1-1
CASSGTGGGTEAFF
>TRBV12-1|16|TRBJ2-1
CASSPLGLAGVHEQFF
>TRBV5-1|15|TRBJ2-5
CASSVRDSVQETQYF
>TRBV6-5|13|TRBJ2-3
CASSYSYTDTQYF
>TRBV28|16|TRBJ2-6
CASSITGGAGANVLTF
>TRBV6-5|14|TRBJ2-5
CASRRDRTEETQYF
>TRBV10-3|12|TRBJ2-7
CAISSGGHEQYF
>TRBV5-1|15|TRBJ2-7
CASSLTGLSSYEQYF
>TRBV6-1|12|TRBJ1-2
CASRQRYYGYTF
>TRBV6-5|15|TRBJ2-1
CASRPSGGAYNEQFF
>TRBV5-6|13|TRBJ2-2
CASSLGTSGELFF
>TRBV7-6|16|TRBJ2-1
CASSLRRESSYNEQFF
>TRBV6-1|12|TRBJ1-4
CASSRMGEKLFF
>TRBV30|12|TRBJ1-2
CAWKGDYYGYTF
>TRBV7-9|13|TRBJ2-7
CASSHGSVYEQYF
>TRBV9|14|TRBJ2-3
CASSVELAADTQYF
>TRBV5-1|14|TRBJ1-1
CASSYGTVNTEAFF
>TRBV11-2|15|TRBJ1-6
CASSLDPPQVSPLHF
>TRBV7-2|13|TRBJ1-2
CASSLPGNRGYTF
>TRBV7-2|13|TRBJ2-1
CASSLTGGNEQFF
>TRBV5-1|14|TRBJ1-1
CASSLVPTNTEAFF
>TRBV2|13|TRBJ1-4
CASSFRANEKLFF
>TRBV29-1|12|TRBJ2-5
CSVTRTQETQYF
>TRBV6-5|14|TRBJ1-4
CASRAGIGREKLFF